This TCR beta chain was found in a study of T cell responses to AZD1222 COVID-19 vaccine. Only in-frame clones appear in the TCRdb table, and some are missing; sequencing was by immunoSEQ multiplex PCR. The sample includes around 150,000 clones, roughly nine tenths seen only once; the top ten take approximately 1.2%. With respect to this clone: Its antigen is unknown.

Pooling of second doses given at about 4 or about 12 weeks was done. The CDR3 spans 17 residues. The V and J ends lost 2 bases and 4 bases respectively, with 18 bases between them. Germline CDR1 LGHDT, CDR2 YNNKEL (reference sequence). Study-level findings and limits: Females outnumbered males among donors, who were mostly white British; clonal diversity was possibly underestimated. Unmutated variant regions reportedly attract nearly half of all spike-specific TCRs. Recipients of two AZD1222 doses showed rising Spike-specific TCR breadth and depth.

This TCR derives from an adult who received the AZD1222 COVID-19 vaccine. Sequences were derived from peripheral blood, sampled 28 days after the second AZD1222 dose. V usage is TRBV3-1 (or the pseudogene TRBV3-2) and J usage is TRBJ2-1; TRBD1 or TRBD2 may be the D gene (5 bases each). DNA of the CDR3: TGTGCCAGCAGCCAAAGGAGGCTAGGCAGGGTTTACAATGAGCAGTTCTTC. It translates to CASSQRRLGRVYNEQFF.